This TCR beta chain was captured in a study of vaccination and CD4 T cells after COVID-19. Findings of the study overall: For convalescent patients, a median 86.3% of reactive clones surfaced exclusively after vaccination.

About this clonotype: The antigen is not known.

Oncomine TCR Beta short-read sequencing was applied to DNA from cultured CD4+ T cells. TCRdb reprocessed the PCR reads with MiXCR, giving one entry per CDR3 protein. The sample holds about 20,000 distinct CDR3 sequences; around 50% are singletons and the top ten take 6% to 8%. V was clipped by 6 bases and J by 4 bases, with 10 bases between them. The V gene's germline CDR1 is MNHNS and CDR2 SASEGT. This CDR3 contains 13 residues. Treatment in this sample: approximately nine-day PBMC culture with coronavirus spike peptide pools or control peptides (ViraFEST assay). The receptor was derived from a human donor who had recovered from COVID-19. The sequencing here drew on CD4+ T cells from blood, cultured in vitro, taken before SARS-CoV-2 vaccination. V is TRBV6-1 and J is TRBJ1-5, with D perhaps TRBD1 (6 bases). The CDR3, as DNA: TGTGCCAGCAGCCCACAGGGAAATCAGCCCCAGCATTTT. Translated, it gives CASSPQGNQPQHF.